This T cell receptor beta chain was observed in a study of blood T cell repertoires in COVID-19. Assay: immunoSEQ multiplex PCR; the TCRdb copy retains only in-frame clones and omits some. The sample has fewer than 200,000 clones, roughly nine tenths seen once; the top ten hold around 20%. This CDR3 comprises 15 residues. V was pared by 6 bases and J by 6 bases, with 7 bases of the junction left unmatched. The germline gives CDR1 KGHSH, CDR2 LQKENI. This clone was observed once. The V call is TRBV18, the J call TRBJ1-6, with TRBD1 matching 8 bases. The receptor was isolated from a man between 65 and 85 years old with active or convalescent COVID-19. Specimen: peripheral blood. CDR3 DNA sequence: TGTGCCAGCTCGGGCCGGGACAGGACTAATTCACCCCTCCACTTT. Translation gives CASSGRDRTNSPLHF.